Below, one T cell receptor beta chain is given with its context. In the authors' workflow: Amplification with reference gene primers provided the estimates of nucleated cell counts. Clones were read by immunoSEQ multiplex PCR, and TCRdb kept only the in-frame ones, dropping some. V and J calls plus clone size are reproduced from that table; the DNA served to infer D and trimming. The sample holds over 150,000 clones, about 83% seen once. Germline CDR1 reads SGHTA; CDR2 reads FQGNSA. V lost 5 bases and J 9 bases, leaving 20 bases between the germline ends. This CDR3 spans 15 amino acids. It was during active infection that Seattle patients were enrolled and then longitudinally followed. This sample was included in a study of blood T cell repertoires in COVID-19. Across the study: The United States, Italy and Spain were the sources of the acute and convalescent COVID-19 samples. The analysed material was cDNA or gDNA that came from T cells, B-cell-depleted T cells, or PBMCs.

This TCR derives from a woman between 70 and 85 years old with COVID-19, enrolled during active disease. The chain links TRBV7-2 to TRBJ2-1; possible D gene TRBD1, 8 bases. Sample: peripheral blood. CDR3 DNA sequence: TGTGCCAGCAGCGTCTTGACAGGGGAGGGTGGTGAGCAGTTCTTC. Protein sequence: CASSVLTGEGGEQFF.